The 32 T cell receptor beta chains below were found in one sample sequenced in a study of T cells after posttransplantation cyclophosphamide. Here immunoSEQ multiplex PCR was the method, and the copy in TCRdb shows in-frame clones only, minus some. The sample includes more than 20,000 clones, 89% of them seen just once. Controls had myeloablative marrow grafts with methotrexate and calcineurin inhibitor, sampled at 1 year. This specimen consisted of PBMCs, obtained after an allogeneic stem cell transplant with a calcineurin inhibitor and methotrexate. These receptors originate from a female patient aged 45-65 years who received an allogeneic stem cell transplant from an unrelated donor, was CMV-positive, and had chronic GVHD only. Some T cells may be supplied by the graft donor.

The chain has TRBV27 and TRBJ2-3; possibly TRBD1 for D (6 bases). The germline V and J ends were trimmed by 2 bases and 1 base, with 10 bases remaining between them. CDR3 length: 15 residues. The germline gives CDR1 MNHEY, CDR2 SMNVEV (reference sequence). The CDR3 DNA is TGTGCCAGCAGTTTACAGGGGCGACGCACAGATACGCAGTATTTT. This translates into CASSLQGRRTDTQYF.

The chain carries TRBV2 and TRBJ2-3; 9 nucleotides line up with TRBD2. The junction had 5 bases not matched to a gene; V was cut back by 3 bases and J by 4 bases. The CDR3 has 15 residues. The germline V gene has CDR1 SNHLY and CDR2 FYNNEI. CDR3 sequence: CASSEGSGSPDTQYF. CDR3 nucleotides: TGTGCCAGCAGTGAGGGTAGCGGGAGCCCAGATACGCAGTATTTT.

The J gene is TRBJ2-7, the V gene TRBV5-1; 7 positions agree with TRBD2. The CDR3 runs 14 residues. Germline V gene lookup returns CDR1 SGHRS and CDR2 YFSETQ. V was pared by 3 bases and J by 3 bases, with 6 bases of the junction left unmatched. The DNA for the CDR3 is TGCGCCAGCAGCTACCTATCGGGAGGCTACGAGCAGTACTTC. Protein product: CASSYLSGGYEQYF.

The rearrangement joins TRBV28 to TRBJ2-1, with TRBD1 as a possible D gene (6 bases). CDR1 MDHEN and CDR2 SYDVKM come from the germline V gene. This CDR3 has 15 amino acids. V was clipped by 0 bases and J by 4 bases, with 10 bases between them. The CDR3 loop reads CASSLWYREYNEQFF. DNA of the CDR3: TGTGCCAGCAGTTTATGGTACAGGGAATACAATGAGCAGTTCTTC.

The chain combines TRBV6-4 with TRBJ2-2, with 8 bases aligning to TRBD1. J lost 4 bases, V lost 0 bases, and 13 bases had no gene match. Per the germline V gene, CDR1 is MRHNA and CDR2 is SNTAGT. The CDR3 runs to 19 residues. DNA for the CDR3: TGTGCCAGCAGTGACTCGAATGCGGGCAGGGGGCGCGGCACCGGGGAGCTGTTTTTT. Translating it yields CASSDSNAGRGRGTGELFF.

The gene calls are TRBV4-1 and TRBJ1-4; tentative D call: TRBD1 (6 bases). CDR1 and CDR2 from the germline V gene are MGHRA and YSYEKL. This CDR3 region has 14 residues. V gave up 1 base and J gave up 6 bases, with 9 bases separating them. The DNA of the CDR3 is TGCGCCAGCAGCCAAGGGGGGCGGGATGAAAAACTGTTTTTT. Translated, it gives CASSQGGRDEKLFF.

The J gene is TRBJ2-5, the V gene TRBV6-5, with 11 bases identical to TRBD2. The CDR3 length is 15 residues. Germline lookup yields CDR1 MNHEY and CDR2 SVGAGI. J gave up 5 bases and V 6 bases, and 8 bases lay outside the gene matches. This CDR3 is CASSRTSGSSETQYF. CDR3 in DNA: TGTGCCAGCAGCCGAACTAGCGGGAGTTCGGAGACCCAGTACTTC.

The CDR3, as DNA: TGTGCCAGCAGCATACAGGGGGTGCGGGAAAAACTGTTTTTT. This encodes CASSIQGVREKLFF. The chain carries TRBV5-5 and TRBJ1-4; 8 bases agree with TRBD1. Unmatched junction bases numbered 7, after V lost 4 bases and J lost 8 bases. Germline CDR1 reads SGHKS; CDR2 reads YYEKEE (reference sequence). The CDR3 is 14 amino acids.

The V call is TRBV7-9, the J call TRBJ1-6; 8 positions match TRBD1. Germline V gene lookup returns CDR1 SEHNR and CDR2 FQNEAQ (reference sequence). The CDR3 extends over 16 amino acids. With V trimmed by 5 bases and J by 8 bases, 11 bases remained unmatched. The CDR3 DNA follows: TGTGCCAGCAGCCGATTGGGGGGACAGGTTCATTCACCCCTCCACTTT. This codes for CASSRLGGQVHSPLHF.

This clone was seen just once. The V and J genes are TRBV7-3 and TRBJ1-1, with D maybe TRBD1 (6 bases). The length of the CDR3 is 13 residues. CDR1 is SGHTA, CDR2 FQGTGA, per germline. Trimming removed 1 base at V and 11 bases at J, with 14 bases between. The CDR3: CASSLSAGARAFF. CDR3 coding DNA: TGTGCCAGCAGCTTAAGCGCGGGGGCACGGGCTTTCTTT.

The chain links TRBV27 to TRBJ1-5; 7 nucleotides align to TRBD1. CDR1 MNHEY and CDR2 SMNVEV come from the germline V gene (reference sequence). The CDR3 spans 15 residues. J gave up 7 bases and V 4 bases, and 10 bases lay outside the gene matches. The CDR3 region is CASSSNPTGYQPQHF. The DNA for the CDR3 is TGTGCCAGCAGTTCGAACCCGACAGGGTACCAGCCCCAGCATTTT.

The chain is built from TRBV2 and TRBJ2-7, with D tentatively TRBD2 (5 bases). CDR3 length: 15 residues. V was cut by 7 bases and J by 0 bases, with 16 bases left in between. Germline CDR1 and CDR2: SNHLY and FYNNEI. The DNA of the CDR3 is TGTGCCAGCAATTTAGCGATTTTCAGCTCCTACGAGCAGTACTTC. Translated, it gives CASNLAIFSSYEQYF. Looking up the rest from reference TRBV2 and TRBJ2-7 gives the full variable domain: EPEVTQTPSHQVTQMGQEVILRCVPISNHLYFYWYRQILGQKVEFLVSFYNNEISEKSEIFDDQFSVERPDGSNFTLKIRSTKLEDSAMYFCASNLAIFSSYEQYFGPGTRLTVT.

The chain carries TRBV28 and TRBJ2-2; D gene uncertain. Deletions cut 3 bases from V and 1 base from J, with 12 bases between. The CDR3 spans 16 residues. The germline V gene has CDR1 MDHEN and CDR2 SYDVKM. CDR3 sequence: CASSFRGPGNTGELFF. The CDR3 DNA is TGTGCCAGCAGTTTTAGAGGCCCTGGGAACACCGGGGAGCTGTTTTTT.

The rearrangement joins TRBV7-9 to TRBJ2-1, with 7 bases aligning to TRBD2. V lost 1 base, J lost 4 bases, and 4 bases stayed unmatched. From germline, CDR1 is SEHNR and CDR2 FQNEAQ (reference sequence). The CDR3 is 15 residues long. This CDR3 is CASSLGGSYYNEQFF. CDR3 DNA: TGTGCCAGCAGCTTAGGCGGGAGTTATTACAATGAGCAGTTCTTC.

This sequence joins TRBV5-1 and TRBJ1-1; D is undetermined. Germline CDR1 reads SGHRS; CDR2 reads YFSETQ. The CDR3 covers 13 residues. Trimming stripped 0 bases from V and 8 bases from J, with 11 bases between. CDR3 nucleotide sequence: TGCGCCAGCAGCTTGGATCTGGGGAGAGAAGCTTTCTTT. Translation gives CASSLDLGREAFF.

The CDR3 nucleotides are TGTGCCAGCAGTCCTCTCACAGGGGGTAATTCACCCCTCCACTTT. The encoded protein is CASSPLTGGNSPLHF. The chain combines TRBV27 with TRBJ1-6; 8 nucleotides agree with TRBD1. The CDR3 runs 15 residues. The V gene's germline CDR1 is MNHEY and CDR2 SMNVEV (reference sequence). V lost 5 bases, J lost 6 bases, and 6 bases stayed unmatched.

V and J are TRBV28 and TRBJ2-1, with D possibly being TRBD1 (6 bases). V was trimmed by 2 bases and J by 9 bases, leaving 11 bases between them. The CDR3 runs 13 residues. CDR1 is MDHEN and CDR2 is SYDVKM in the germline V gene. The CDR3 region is CASSLRWGPEQFF. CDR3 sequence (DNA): TGTGCCAGCAGTTTACGTTGGGGGCCTGAGCAGTTCTTC.

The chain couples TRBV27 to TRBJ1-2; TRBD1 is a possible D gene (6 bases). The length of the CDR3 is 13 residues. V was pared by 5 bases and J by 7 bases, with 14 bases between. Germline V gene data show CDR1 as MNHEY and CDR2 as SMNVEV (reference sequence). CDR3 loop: CASSKRTAGGYTF. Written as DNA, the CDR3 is TGTGCCAGCAGTAAGAGGACAGCCGGTGGCTACACCTTC.

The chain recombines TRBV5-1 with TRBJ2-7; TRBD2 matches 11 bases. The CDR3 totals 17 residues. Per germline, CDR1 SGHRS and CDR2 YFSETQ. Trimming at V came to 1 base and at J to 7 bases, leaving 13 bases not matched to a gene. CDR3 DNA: TGCGCCAGCAGCTTGACGCCTTTGACTAGCGGGAATACGGAGCAGTACTTC. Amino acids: CASSLTPLTSGNTEQYF.

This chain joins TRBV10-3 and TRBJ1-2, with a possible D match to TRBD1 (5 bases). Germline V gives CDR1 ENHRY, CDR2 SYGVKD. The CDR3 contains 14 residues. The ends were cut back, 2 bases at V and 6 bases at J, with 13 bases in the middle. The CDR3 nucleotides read TGTGCCATCAGTGAGCAACCGCAGGGCCATGGCTACACCTTC. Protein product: CAISEQPQGHGYTF.

The CDR3 reads CASSIGQTINYGYTF. The CDR3 DNA is TGTGCCAGTAGTATCGGACAGACGATCAACTATGGCTACACCTTC. The V and J genes are TRBV19 and TRBJ1-2; D may be TRBD1 (6 bases). Germline CDR1 reads LNHDA; CDR2 reads SQIVND (reference sequence). The CDR3 extends over 15 amino acids. Trimming stripped 3 bases from V and 2 bases from J, with 13 bases between.

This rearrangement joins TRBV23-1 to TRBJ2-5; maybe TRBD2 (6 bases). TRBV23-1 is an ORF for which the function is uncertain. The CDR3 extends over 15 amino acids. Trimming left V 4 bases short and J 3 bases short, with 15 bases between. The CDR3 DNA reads TGCGCCAGCAGTCTAGCGGAGTCAAGGAAAGAGACCCAGTACTTC. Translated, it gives CASSLAESRKETQYF.

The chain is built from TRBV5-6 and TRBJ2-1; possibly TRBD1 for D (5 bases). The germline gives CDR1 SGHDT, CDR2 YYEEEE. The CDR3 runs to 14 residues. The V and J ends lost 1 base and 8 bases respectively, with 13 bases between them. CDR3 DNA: TGTGCCAGCAGCTTGTTAGTCGGACACGATGAGCAGTTCTTC. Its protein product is CASSLLVGHDEQFF. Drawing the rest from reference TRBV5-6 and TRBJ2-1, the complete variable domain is DAGVTQSPTHLIKTRGQQVTLRCSPKSGHDTVSWYQQALGQGPQFIFQYYEEEERQRGNFPDRFSGHQFPNYSSELNVNALLLGDSALYLCASSLLVGHDEQFFGPGTRLTVL.

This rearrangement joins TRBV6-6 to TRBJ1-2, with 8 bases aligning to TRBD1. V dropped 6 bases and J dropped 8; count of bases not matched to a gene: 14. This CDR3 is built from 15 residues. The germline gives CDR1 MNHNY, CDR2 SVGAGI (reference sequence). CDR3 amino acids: CASSPPGQGAGGYTF. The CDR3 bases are TGTGCCAGCAGCCCCCCGGGGCAGGGGGCAGGAGGCTACACCTTC.

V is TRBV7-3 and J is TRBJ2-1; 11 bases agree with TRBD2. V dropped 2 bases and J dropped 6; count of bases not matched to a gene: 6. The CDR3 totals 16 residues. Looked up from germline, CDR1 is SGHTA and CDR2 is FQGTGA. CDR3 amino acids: CASSLGFSGRVNEQFF. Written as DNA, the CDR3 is TGTGCCAGCAGCTTAGGGTTTAGCGGGAGGGTCAATGAGCAGTTCTTC.

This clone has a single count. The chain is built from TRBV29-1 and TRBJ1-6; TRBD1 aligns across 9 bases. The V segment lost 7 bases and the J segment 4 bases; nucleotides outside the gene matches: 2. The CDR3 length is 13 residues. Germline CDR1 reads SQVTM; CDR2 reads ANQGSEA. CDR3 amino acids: CSGGTGYNSPLHF. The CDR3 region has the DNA TGCAGCGGAGGGACAGGGTATAATTCACCCCTCCACTTT.

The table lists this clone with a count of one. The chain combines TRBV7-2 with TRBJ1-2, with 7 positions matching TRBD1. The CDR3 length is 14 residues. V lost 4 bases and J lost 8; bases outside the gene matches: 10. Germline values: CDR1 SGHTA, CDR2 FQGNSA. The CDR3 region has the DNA TGTGCCAGCAGCTCGCCTGAGGGGGCGGACGGCTACACCTTC. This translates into CASSSPEGADGYTF.

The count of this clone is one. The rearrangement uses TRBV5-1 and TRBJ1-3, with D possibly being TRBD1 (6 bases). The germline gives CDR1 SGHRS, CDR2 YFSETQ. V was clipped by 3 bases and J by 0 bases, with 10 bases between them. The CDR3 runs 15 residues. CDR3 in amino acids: CASSSETGSGNTIYF. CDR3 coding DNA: TGCGCCAGCAGCTCTGAGACAGGCTCTGGAAACACCATATATTTT.

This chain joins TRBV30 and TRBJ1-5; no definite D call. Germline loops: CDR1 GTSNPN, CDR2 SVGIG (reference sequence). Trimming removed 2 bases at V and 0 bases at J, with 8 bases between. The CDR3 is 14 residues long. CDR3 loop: CAWSLEYSNQPQHF. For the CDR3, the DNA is TGTGCCTGGAGTTTGGAGTATAGCAATCAGCCCCAGCATTTT.

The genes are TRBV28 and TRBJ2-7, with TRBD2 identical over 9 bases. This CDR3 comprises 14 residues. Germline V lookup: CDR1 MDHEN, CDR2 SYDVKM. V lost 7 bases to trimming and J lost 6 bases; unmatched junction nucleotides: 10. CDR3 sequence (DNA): TGTGCCAGCACTAAACAGGGACTAGCTCTCGAGCAGTACTTC. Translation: CASTKQGLALEQYF.

Written as DNA, the CDR3 is TGTGCCAGCAGGCGCGGGGGGCCAGACAATGAGCAGTTCTTC. Its translation is CASRRGGPDNEQFF. The rearrangement links TRBV6-1 to TRBJ2-1; TRBD2 matches 8 bases. V trimming: 6 bases; J trimming: 5 bases; junction bases outside the gene matches: 6. Germline CDR1 reads MNHNS; CDR2 reads SASEGT. The CDR3 covers 14 residues.

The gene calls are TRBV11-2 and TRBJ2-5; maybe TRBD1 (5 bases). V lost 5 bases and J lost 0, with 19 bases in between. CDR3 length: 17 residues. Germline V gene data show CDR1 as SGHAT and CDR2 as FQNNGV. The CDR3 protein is CASSPTGAAGYQETQYF. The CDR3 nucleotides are TGTGCCAGCAGCCCGACTGGGGCGGCAGGGTACCAAGAGACCCAGTACTTC.